What follows are 9 T cell receptor beta chains derived from one specimen sequenced in a study of T cell responses to AZD1222 COVID-19 vaccine. Only in-frame clones appear in the TCRdb table, and some are missing; sequencing was by immunoSEQ multiplex PCR. The sample lists 98,000 or so clones; over 70% were seen once. The sequenced sample was peripheral blood, obtained on day 0 of AZD1222 vaccination. The origin of the receptors is an adult in good health.

The J gene is TRBJ2-6, the V gene TRBV6-7, with no clear D. TRBV6-7 is an ORF for which the function is uncertain. CDR3 length equals 18 residues. The germline V and J ends were trimmed by 0 bases and 0 bases, with 12 bases remaining between them. This CDR3 is CASSYSREKSSGANVLTF. The DNA of the CDR3 is TGTGCCAGCAGTTACTCTAGAGAAAAAAGCTCTGGGGCCAACGTCCTGACTTTC.

The gene calls are TRBV9 and TRBJ2-7, with 9 bases fitting TRBD1. The CDR3 spans 17 residues. CDR1 is SGDLS and CDR2 is YYNGEE in the germline V gene. Trimming took 3 bases from V and 2 from J; bases not matched to a gene: 12. The CDR3 spells CASSARTGERGTYEQYF. The DNA for the CDR3 is TGTGCCAGCAGCGCCAGGACAGGGGAGCGGGGAACCTACGAGCAGTACTTC.

This clone was counted between two and nine times. J is TRBJ2-7 and V is TRBV4-2, with D perhaps matching TRBD1 or TRBD2 (6 bases each). This CDR3 is built from 16 residues. Trimming removed 4 bases from V and 0 bases from J, with 16 bases in between. Germline V CDR1 and CDR2: LGHNA, YNFKEQ. This CDR3 is CASSPQEGGGSYEQYF. The CDR3 DNA is TGTGCCAGCAGCCCTCAGGAGGGGGGAGGCTCCTACGAGCAGTACTTC.

The rearrangement links TRBV6-5 to TRBJ2-7; D tentatively fits TRBD1 or TRBD2 (5 bases each). Germline-derived CDR1 and CDR2 are MNHEY and SVGAGI. The CDR3 has 16 residues. V lost 2 bases and J lost 0, with 14 bases in between. The CDR3 bases are TGTGCCAGCAGTTACAGGGGACGGCTGTCCTCCTACGAGCAGTACTTC. It is translated as CASSYRGRLSSYEQYF.

This clone appeared once. The chain joins TRBV18 to TRBJ1-1; 9 bases fit TRBD1. The ends lost 3 bases at V and 4 bases at J; junction bases unmatched: 3. Looked up from germline, CDR1 is KGHSH and CDR2 is LQKENI. This CDR3 has 14 amino acids. The DNA of the CDR3 is TGTGCCAGCTCACCGGGACAGGGTGCCACTGAAGCTTTCTTT. Translating it yields CASSPGQGATEAFF.

In this sample, this clone turned up a few times. The chain employs TRBV9 and TRBJ2-2; TRBD2 matches at 9 bases. With 7 bases clipped from V and 1 base from J, the junction kept 11 bases outside the gene matches. From germline, CDR1 is SGDLS and CDR2 YYNGEE. The CDR3 sequence is 17 residues long. CDR3 DNA sequence: TGTGCCAGCGGAGCGGAGCGGGGGGCCGTGAACACCGGGGAGCTGTTTTTT. This sequence encodes CASGAERGAVNTGELFF.

The V gene is TRBV7-9, the J gene TRBJ1-3; unclear D gene. This CDR3 spans 12 amino acids. Germline CDR1 reads SEHNR; CDR2 reads FQNEAQ (reference sequence). V was shortened by 2 bases and J by 8 bases, with 7 bases between the two germline ends. In DNA, the CDR3 is TGTGCCAGCAGCTTACGCGGGGACACCATATATTTT. Protein product: CASSLRGDTIYF.

The V gene is TRBV24-1, the J gene TRBJ2-5; weak D call: TRBD2 (5 bases). The V gene lost 1 base and the J gene lost 14 bases, with 19 bases spanning the gap. The CDR3 length is 14 residues. CDR1 and CDR2 from the germline V gene are KGHDR and SFDVKD. The DNA of the CDR3 is TGTGCCACCAGTGATTTCTTTGGCGGGTGGCTTACTTACTTC. As protein: CATSDFFGGWLTYF.

In its sample, this clone was seen once. The chain joins TRBV19 to TRBJ2-2; TRBD1 aligns across 8 bases. J was trimmed by 6 bases and V by 7 bases; bases with no gene match: 4. The CDR3 has 13 residues. In germline, CDR1 is LNHDA, CDR2 SQIVND (reference sequence). This CDR3 is CASTLQGAGELFF. For the CDR3, the DNA is TGTGCCAGTACCCTACAGGGGGCCGGGGAGCTGTTTTTT.